Sequencing of this T cell receptor beta chain was carried out in a study of vaccination and CD4 T cells after COVID-19. Study-level information: A median of around 110 days (range 35 to 161) separated diagnosis from post-COVID sampling. General observations from the study: SARS-CoV-2-reactive clonotypes showed a nonsignificant median rise from approximately 23 to 38. Spike mono-reactive clones accounted for 304 of the 307 vaccine-specific clones found in convalescent patients.

Time point specified: late sampling 161 to 241 days after vaccination in three convalescent patients. TCRdb fed the PCR reads into MiXCR, producing one record per CDR3 protein. The sample shows 25,000 to 30,000 distinct CDR3 sequences, roughly 51% of them seen only once. Trimming pared 6 bases from V and 7 bases from J, leaving 21 bases between. This CDR3 comprises 16 residues. Germline V CDR1 and CDR2: LNHDA, SQIVND (reference sequence). This clonotype was found a few times. Its cognate antigen is unknown. The chain uses TRBV19 and TRBJ2-2; D gene unclear. Sample: CD4+ T cells from blood, taken about 7 months after SARS-CoV-2 vaccination. The sequence derives from a human donor who had recovered from COVID-19. CDR3 in amino acids: CASSPDPRVVGGELFF. CDR3 DNA sequence: TGTGCCAGTAGCCCGGATCCTAGGGTTGTCGGCGGGGAGCTGTTTTTT.